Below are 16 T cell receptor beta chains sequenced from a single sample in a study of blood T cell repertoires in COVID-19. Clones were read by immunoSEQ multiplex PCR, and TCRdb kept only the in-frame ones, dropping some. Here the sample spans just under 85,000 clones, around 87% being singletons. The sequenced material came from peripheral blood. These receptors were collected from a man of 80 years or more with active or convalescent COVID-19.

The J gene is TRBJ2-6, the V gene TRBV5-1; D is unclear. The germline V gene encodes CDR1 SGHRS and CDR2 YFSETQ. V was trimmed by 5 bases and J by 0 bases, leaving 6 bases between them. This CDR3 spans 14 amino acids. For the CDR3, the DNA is TGCGCCAGCAGTATCTCCTCTGGGGCCAACGTCCTGACTTTC. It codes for CASSISSGANVLTF.

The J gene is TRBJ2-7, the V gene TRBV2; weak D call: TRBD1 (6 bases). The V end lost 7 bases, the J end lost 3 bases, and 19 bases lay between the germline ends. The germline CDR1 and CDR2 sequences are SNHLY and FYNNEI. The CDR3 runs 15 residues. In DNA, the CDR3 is TGTGCCAGCACCCCAGAGGTACAGGGCAACTACGAGCAGTACGTC. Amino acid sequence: CASTPEVQGNYEQYV.

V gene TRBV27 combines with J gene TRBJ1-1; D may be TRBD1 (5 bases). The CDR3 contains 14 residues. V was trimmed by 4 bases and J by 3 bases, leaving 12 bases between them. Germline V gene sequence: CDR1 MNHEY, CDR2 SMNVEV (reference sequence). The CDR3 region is CASSSRAHDTEAFF. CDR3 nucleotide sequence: TGTGCCAGCAGTTCCAGGGCCCACGACACTGAAGCTTTCTTT.

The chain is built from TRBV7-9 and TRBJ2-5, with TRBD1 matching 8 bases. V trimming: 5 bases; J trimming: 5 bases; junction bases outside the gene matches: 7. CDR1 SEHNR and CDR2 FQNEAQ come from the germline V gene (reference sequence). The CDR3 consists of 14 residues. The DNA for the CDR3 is TGTGCCAGCAGCCAACAGGGGGTGGGGGAGACCCAGTACTTC. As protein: CASSQQGVGETQYF.

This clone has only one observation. In DNA, the CDR3 is TGTGCCAGCAGTCCTCAGGTTGGGGCTAAATTGGAGCTGTTTTTT. Translated, it gives CASSPQVGAKLELFF. The V call is TRBV6-5, the J call TRBJ2-2; perhaps TRBD1 as D (5 bases). The CDR3 sequence is 15 residues long. V was clipped by 5 bases and J by 10 bases, with 20 bases between them. In germline, CDR1 is MNHEY, CDR2 SVGAGI.

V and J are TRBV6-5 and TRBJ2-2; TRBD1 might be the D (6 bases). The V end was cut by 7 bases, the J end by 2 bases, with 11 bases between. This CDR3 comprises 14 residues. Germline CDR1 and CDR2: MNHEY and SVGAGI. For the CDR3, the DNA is TGTGCCAGCACCAGGGACACAAACACCGGGGAGCTGTTTTTT. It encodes CASTRDTNTGELFF.

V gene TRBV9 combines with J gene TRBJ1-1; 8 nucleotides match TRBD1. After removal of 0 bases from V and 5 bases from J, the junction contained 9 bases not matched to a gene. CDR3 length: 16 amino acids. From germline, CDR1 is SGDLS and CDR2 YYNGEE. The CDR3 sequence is CASSVVSWTGRTEAFF. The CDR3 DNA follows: TGTGCCAGCAGCGTAGTTTCCTGGACAGGGAGAACTGAAGCTTTCTTT.

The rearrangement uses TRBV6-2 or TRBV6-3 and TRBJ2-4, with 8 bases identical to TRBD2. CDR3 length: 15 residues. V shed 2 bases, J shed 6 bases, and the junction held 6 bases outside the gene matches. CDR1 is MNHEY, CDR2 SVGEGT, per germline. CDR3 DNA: TGTGCCAGCAGTTACCCCTCCGGGGGGGGAAACATTCAGTACTTC. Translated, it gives CASSYPSGGGNIQYF.

CDR3 in amino acids: CASSLSSGVDNEQFF. CDR3 nucleotide sequence: TGCGCCAGCAGCTTGAGTAGCGGGGTAGACAATGAGCAGTTCTTC. The rearrangement uses TRBV5-1 and TRBJ2-1; 8 bases are shared with TRBD2. Per the germline V gene, CDR1 is SGHRS and CDR2 is YFSETQ. V was clipped by 1 base and J by 5 bases; unmatched bases: 5. The CDR3 totals 15 residues.

The CDR3 loop is CASSEEARGNNYGYTF. The CDR3, as DNA: TGTGCCAGCAGTGAAGAGGCCAGGGGAAACAACTATGGCTACACCTTC. The chain links TRBV2 to TRBJ1-2, with TRBD1 as a possible D gene (6 bases). The CDR3 spans 16 residues. Trimming left V 1 base short and J 2 bases short, with 14 bases between. Per the germline V gene, CDR1 is SNHLY and CDR2 is FYNNEI.

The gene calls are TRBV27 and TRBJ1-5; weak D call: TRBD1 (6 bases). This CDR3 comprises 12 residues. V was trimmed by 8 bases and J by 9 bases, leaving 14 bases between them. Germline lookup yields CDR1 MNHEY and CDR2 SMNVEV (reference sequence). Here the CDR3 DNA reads TGTGCCAGCGGGACACCCCATCGGCCCCAGCATTTT. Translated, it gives CASGTPHRPQHF.

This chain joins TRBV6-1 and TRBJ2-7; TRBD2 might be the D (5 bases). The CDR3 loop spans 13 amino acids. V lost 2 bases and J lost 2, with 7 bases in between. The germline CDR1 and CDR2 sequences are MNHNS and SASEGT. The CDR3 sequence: CASSEPGTYEQYV. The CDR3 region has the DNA TGTGCCAGCAGTGAACCGGGGACCTACGAGCAGTACGTC.

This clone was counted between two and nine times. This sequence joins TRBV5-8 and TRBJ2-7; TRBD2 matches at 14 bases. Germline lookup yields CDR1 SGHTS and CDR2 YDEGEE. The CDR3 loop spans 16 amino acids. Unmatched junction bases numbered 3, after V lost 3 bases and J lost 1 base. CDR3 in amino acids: CASSSGTSGSSYEQYV. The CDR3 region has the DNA TGTGCCAGCAGCTCCGGGACTAGCGGGAGTTCCTACGAGCAGTACGTC.

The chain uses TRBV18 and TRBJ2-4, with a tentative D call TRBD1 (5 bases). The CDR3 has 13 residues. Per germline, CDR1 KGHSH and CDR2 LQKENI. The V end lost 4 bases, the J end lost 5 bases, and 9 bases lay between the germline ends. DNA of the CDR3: TGTGCCAGCTCACGGGGCGGCGAAAACATTCAGTACTTC. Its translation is CASSRGGENIQYF.

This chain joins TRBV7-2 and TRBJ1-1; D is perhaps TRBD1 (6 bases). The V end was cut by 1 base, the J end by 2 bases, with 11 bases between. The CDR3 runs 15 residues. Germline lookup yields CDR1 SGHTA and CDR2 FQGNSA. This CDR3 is CASSLEQGINTEAFF. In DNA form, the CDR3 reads TGTGCCAGCAGCTTAGAACAGGGAATAAACACTGAAGCTTTCTTT.

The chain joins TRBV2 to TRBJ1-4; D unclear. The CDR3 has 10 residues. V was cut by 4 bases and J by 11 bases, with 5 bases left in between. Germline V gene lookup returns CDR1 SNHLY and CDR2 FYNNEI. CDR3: CASSAMKLFF. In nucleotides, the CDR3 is TGTGCCAGCAGTGCCATGAAACTGTTTTTT.